This TCR beta chain emerged from a study of cytomegalovirus exposure and HLA in healthy donors. Both 60 Vbeta primers and 13 Jbeta primers went into the PCR. This table comes from immunoSEQ multiplex PCR, and its TCRdb copy is limited to in-frame clones, with some not included. The sample consists of 100,000 or so clones, approximately 87% of them appearing once. This clone was seen just once. CDR3 length equals 14 residues. From germline, CDR1 is WNHNN and CDR2 SYGVQD (reference sequence). V shed 4 bases and J shed 2 bases, with 12 bases lying between them. V usage is TRBV10-1 and J usage is TRBJ2-7; D is possibly TRBD2 (5 bases). The sequenced sample consisted of PBMCs. This TCR was recovered from a man aged 40-50 years in good health and CMV-seronegative. The CDR3 DNA reads as TGCGCCAGCAGTGCCGGACTTTCAACCTACGAGCAGTACTTC. This encodes CASSAGLSTYEQYF.